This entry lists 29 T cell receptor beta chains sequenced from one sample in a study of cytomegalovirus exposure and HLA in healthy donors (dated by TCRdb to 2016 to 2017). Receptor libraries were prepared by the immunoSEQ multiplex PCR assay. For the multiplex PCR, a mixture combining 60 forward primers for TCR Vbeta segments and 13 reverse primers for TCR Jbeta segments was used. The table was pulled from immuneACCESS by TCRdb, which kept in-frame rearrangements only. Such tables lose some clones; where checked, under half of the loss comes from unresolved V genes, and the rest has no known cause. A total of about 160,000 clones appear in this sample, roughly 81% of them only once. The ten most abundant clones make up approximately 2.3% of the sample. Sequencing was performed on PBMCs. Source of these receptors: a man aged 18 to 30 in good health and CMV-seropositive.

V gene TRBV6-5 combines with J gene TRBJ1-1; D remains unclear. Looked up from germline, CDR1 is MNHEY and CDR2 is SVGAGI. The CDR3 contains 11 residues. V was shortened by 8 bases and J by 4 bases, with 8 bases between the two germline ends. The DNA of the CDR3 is TGTGCCAGCCTTCGGGGCACTGAAGCTTTCTTT. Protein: CASLRGTEAFF.

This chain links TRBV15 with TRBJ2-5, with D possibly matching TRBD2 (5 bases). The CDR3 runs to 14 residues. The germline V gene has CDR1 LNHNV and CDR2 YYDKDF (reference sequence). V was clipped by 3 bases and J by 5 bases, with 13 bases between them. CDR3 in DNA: TGTGCCACCAGCAGGCCACATGGGGAGGAGACCCAGTACTTC. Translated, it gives CATSRPHGEETQYF.

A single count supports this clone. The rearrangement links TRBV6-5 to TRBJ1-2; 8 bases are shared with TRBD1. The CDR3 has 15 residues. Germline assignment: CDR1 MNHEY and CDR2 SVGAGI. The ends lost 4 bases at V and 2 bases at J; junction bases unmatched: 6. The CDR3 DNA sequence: TGTGCCAGCAGTTTCCGACAGGGGCTAAACTATGGCTACACCTTC. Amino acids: CASSFRQGLNYGYTF.

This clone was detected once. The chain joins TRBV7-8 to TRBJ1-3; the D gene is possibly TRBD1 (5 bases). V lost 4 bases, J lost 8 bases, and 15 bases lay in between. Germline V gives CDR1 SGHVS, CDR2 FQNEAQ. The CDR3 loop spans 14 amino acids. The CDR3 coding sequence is TGTGCCAGCAGCTCCGCCAGCAGGGTTGACACCATATATTTT. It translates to CASSSASRVDTIYF.

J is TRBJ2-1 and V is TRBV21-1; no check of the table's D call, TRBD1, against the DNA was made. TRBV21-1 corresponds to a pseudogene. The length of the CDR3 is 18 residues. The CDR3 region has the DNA TGTGCCAGCAGCAAAAAGTCGGAGGGGACAGGGCCTAACAATGAGCAGTTCTTC. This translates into CASSKKSEGTGPNNEQFF.

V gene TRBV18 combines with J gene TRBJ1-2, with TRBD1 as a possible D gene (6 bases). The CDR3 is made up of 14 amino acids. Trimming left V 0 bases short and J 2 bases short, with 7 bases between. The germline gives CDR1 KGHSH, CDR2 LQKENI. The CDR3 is CASSPPGQNYGYTF. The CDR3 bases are TGTGCCAGCTCACCACCGGGACAAAACTATGGCTACACCTTC.

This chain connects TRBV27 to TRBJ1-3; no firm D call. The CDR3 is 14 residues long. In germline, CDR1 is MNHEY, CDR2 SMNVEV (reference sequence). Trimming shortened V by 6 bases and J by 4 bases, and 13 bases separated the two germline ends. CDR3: CASRSLSSGNTIYF. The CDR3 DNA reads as TGTGCCAGCAGAAGTTTGAGTTCAGGAAACACCATATATTTT.

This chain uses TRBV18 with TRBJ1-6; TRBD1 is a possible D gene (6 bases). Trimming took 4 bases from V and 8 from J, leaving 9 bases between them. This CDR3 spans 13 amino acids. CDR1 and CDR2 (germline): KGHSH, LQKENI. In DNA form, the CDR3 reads TGTGCCAGCTCACAGGGGGTTGATTCACCCCTCCACTTT. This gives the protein CASSQGVDSPLHF.

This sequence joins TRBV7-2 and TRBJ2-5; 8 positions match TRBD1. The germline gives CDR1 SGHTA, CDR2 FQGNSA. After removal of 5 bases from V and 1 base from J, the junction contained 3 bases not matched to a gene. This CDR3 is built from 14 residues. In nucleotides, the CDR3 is TGTGCCAGCAGCCGTGACAGGGGCCAAGAGACCCAGTACTTC. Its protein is CASSRDRGQETQYF.

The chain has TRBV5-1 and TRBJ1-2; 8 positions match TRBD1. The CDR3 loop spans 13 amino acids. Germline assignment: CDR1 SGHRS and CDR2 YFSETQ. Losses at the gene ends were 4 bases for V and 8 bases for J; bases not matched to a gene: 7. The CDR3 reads CASSPDRVEGYTF. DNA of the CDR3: TGCGCCAGCAGCCCGGACAGGGTAGAAGGCTACACCTTC.

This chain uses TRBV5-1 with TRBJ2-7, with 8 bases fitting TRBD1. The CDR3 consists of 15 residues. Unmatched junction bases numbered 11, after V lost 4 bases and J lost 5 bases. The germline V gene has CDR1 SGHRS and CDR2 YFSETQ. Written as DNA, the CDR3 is TGCGCCAGCAGCGTTGGGACAGGTGGGGTCCACGAGCAGTACTTC. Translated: CASSVGTGGVHEQYF. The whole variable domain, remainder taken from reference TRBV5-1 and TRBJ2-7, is KAGVTQTPRYLIKTRGQQVTLSCSPISGHRSVSWYQQTPGQGLQFLFEYFSETQRNKGNFPGRFSGRQFSNSRSEMNVSTLELGDSALYLCASSVGTGGVHEQYFGPGTRLTVT.

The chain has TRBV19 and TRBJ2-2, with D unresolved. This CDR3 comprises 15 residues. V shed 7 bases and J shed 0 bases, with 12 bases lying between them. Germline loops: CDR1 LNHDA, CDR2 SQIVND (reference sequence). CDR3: CASNWSPANTGELFF. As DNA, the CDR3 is TGTGCCAGTAATTGGAGCCCCGCGAACACCGGGGAGCTGTTTTTT.

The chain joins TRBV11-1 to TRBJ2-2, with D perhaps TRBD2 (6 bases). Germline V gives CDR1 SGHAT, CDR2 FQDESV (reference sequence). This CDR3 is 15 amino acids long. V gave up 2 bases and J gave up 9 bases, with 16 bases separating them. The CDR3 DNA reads TGTGCCAGCAGCTTAACGCGGGGCGCGGTCTGGGAGCTGTTTTTT. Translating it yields CASSLTRGAVWELFF.

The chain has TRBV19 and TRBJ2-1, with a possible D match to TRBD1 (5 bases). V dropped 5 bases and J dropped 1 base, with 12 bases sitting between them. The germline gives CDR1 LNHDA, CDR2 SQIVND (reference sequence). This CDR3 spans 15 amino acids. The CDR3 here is CASSQQGLSYNEQFF. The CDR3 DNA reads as TGTGCCAGTAGTCAGCAGGGTTTGTCCTACAATGAGCAGTTCTTC.

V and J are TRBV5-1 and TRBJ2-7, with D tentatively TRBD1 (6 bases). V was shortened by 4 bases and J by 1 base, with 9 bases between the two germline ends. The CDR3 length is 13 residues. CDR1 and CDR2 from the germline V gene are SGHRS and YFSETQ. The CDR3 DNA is TGCGCCAGCAGCCAGGACAGTTCCTACGAGCAGTACTTC. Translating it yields CASSQDSSYEQYF.

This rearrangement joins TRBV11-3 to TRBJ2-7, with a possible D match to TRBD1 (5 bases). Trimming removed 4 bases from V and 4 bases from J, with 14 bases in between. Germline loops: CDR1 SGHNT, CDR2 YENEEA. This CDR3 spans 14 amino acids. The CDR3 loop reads CASSWADSRYEQYF. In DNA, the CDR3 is TGTGCCAGCAGCTGGGCAGACAGCCGATACGAGCAGTACTTC.

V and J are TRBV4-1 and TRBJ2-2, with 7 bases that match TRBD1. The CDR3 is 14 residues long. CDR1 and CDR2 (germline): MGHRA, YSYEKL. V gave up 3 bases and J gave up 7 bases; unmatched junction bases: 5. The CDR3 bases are TGCGCCAGCAGCCAGCAACAGGGGAACGGGGAGCTGTTTTTT. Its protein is CASSQQQGNGELFF.

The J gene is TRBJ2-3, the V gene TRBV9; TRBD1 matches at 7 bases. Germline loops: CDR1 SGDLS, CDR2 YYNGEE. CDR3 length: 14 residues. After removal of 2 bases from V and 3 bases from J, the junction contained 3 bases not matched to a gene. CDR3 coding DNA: TGTGCCAGCAGCGTCCTGACAGGGACAGATACGCAGTATTTT. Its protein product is CASSVLTGTDTQYF.

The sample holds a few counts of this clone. In nucleotides, the CDR3 is TGTGCCAGCAGTGGGCCGGGACAGGGTTACGAGCAGTACTTC. The encoded protein is CASSGPGQGYEQYF. The chain joins TRBV6-1 to TRBJ2-7, with TRBD1 identical over 9 bases. The CDR3 has 14 residues. Losses at the gene ends were 4 bases for V and 4 bases for J; bases not matched to a gene: 5. CDR1 is MNHNS, CDR2 SASEGT, per germline.

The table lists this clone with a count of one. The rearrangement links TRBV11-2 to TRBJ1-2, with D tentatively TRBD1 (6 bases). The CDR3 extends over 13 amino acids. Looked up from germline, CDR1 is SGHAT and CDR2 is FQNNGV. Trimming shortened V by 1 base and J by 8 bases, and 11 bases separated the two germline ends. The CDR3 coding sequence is TGTGCCAGCAGCTTAGGGGGGGGCTGGGGCTACACCTTC. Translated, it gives CASSLGGGWGYTF.

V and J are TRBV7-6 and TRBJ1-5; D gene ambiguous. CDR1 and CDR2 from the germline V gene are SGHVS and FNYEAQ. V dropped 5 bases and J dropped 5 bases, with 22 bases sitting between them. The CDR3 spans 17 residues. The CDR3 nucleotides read TGTGCCAGCAGCCCGATCCCCCGGGAGGGCTCGGATCAGCCCCAGCATTTT. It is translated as CASSPIPREGSDQPQHF.

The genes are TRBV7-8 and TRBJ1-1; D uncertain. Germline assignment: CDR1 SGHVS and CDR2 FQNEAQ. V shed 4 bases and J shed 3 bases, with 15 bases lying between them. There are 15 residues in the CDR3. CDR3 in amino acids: CASSSWVTGDTEAFF. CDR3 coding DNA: TGTGCCAGCAGCTCCTGGGTCACCGGGGACACTGAAGCTTTCTTT.

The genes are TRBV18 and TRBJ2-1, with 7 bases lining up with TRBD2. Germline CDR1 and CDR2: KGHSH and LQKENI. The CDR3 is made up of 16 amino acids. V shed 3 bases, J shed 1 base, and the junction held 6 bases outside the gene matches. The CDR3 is CASSPSRGVSYNEQFF. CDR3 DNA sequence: TGTGCCAGCTCACCTTCACGGGGGGTTTCCTACAATGAGCAGTTCTTC.

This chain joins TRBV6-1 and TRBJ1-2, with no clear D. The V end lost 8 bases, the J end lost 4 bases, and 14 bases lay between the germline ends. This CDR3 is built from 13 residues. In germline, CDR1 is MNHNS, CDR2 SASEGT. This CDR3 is CASHAASSYGYTF. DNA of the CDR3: TGTGCCAGCCATGCCGCAAGTAGCTATGGCTACACCTTC.

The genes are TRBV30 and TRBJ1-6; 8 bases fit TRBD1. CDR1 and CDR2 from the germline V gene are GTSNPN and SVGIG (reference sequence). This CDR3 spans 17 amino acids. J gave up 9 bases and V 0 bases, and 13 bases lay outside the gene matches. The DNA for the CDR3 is TGTGCCTGGAGTGTAATCGTCCGGGACAGGTGGGGTTCACCCCTCCACTTT. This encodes CAWSVIVRDRWGSPLHF.

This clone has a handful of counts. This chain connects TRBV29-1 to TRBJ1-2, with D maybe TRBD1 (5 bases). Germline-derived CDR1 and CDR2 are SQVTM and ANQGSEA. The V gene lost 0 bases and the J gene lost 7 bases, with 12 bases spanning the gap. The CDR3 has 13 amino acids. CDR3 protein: CSVEDRGGAGYTF. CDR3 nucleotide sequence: TGCAGCGTTGAAGATCGAGGAGGGGCTGGCTACACCTTC. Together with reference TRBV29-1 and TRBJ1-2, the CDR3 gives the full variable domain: SAVISQKPSRDICQRGTSLTIQCQVDSQVTMMFWYRQQPGQSLTLIATANQGSEATYESGFVIDKFPISRPNLTFSTLTVSNMSPEDSSIYLCSVEDRGGAGYTFGSGTRLTVV.

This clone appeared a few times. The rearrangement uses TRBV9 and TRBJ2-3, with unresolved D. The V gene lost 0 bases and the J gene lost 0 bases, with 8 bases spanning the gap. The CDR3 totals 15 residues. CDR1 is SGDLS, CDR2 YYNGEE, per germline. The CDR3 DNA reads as TGTGCCAGCAGCGTAGCGGGTTTAAGCACAGATACGCAGTATTTT. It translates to CASSVAGLSTDTQYF.

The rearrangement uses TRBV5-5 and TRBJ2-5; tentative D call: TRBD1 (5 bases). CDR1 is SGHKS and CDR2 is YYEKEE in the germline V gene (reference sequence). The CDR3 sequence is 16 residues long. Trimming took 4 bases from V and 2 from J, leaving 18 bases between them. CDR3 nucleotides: TGTGCCAGCAGCCCCACGGCAGGGTACAATCAAGAGACCCAGTACTTC. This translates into CASSPTAGYNQETQYF.

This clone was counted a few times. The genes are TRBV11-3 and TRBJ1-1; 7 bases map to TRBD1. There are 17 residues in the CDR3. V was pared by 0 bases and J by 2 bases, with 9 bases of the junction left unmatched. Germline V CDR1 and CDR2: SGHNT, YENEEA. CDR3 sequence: CASSLDRQDRLNTEAFF. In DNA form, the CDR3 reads TGTGCCAGCAGCTTAGATCGGCAGGACAGGCTTAACACTGAAGCTTTCTTT.